What follows are 13 T cell receptor beta chains derived from one specimen sequenced in a study of blood T cell repertoires in COVID-19. Sequenced by immunoSEQ multiplex PCR; TCRdb stores in-frame clones only, minus some. The profile shows around 93,000 clones, around nine tenths of them singletons. The sample taken for sequencing was peripheral blood. The receptors shown here come from a human donor in a cohort sampled during active COVID-19.

V gene TRBV10-2 combines with J gene TRBJ2-1; 10 bases align to TRBD1. Germline CDR1 reads WSHSY; CDR2 reads SAAADI. Losses at the gene ends were 6 bases for V and 0 bases for J; bases not matched to a gene: 5. The CDR3 extends over 16 amino acids. The CDR3 DNA reads TGCGCCAGCAGAGGGACAGGGGTAAGCTCCTACAATGAGCAGTTCTTC. Translating it yields CASRGTGVSSYNEQFF.

This chain uses TRBV13 with TRBJ1-4; TRBD1 matches at 7 bases. The CDR3 extends over 14 amino acids. Germline V gene data show CDR1 as PRHDT and CDR2 as FYEKMQ (reference sequence). The ends lost 6 bases at V and 8 bases at J; junction bases unmatched: 9. This chain's CDR3 is CASRPEGGGEKLFF. In DNA form, the CDR3 reads TGTGCCAGCAGGCCTGAAGGAGGGGGCGAAAAACTGTTTTTT. Based on the CDR3 plus reference TRBV13 and TRBJ1-4, the full variable domain is AAGVIQSPRHLIKEKRETATLKCYPIPRHDTVYWYQQGPGQDPQFLISFYEKMQSDKGSIPDRFSAQQFSDYHSELNMSSLELGDSALYFCASRPEGGGEKLFFGSGTQLSVL.

This clone was picked up a small number of times. The rearrangement links TRBV5-1 to TRBJ2-1; maybe TRBD2 (6 bases). The CDR3 extends over 15 amino acids. The germline V and J ends were trimmed by 2 bases and 5 bases, with 14 bases remaining between them. Germline CDR1 SGHRS, CDR2 YFSETQ. The CDR3 DNA sequence: TGCGCCAGCAGCTTCTACGGGGGATATAACAATGAGCAGTTCTTC. Residues: CASSFYGGYNNEQFF.

The rearrangement uses TRBV3-1 (or the pseudogene TRBV3-2) and TRBJ2-1; 13 nucleotides agree with TRBD2. This CDR3 comprises 21 residues. Germline assignment: CDR1 LGHDT and CDR2 YNNKEL (reference sequence). V lost 0 bases and J lost 0; bases outside the gene matches: 11. This chain's CDR3 is CASSQDQLAGGARSSYNEQFF. The CDR3 nucleotides read TGTGCCAGCAGCCAAGATCAACTAGCGGGGGGGGCCCGCAGCTCCTACAATGAGCAGTTCTTC.

This chain joins TRBV7-2 and TRBJ2-4, with D possibly TRBD1 on 6 matching bases. V was trimmed by 1 base and J by 2 bases, leaving 15 bases between them. The length of the CDR3 is 17 residues. In germline, CDR1 is SGHTA, CDR2 FQGNSA. The CDR3, as DNA: TGTGCCAGCAGCTTAGATAGCAGGGGAAGGTCCAAAAACATTCAGTACTTC. Encoded protein: CASSLDSRGRSKNIQYF. The full variable domain, rest sourced from reference TRBV7-2 and TRBJ2-4, is GAGVSQSPSNKVTEKGKDVELRCDPISGHTALYWYRQSLGQGLEFLIYFQGNSAPDKSGLPSDRFSAERTGGSVSTLTIQRTQQEDSAVYLCASSLDSRGRSKNIQYFGAGTRLSVL.

The chain links TRBV7-2 to TRBJ1-2; D unresolved. The V gene lost 1 base and the J gene lost 3 bases, with 9 bases spanning the gap. The CDR3 sequence is 14 residues long. From germline, CDR1 is SGHTA and CDR2 FQGNSA. CDR3: CASSLGQIYYGYTF. CDR3 bases: TGTGCCAGCAGCTTAGGGCAGATCTACTATGGCTACACCTTC.

This rearrangement joins TRBV4-3 to TRBJ1-2; D may be TRBD1 (6 bases). V lost 0 bases, J lost 6 bases, and 17 bases lay in between. The CDR3 is made up of 16 amino acids. Germline loops: CDR1 LGHNA, CDR2 YSLEER. The CDR3 region is CASSQEQGNFVNGYTF. In nucleotides, the CDR3 is TGCGCCAGCAGCCAAGAACAGGGAAATTTCGTGAATGGCTACACCTTC.

This rearrangement joins TRBV6-5 to TRBJ1-1; D gene unclear. Between the trimmed V and J ends, which lost 10 bases and 0 bases, there was a span of 12 bases. The CDR3 is 13 amino acids. Germline CDR1 and CDR2: MNHEY and SVGAGI. The CDR3 protein is CATLGVMNTEAFF. In DNA form, the CDR3 reads TGTGCCACCCTCGGGGTTATGAACACTGAAGCTTTCTTT.

This rearrangement joins TRBV5-6 to TRBJ1-4, with 9 bases fitting TRBD1. CDR3 size: 14 residues. Unmatched junction bases numbered 4, after V lost 5 bases and J lost 5 bases. Germline-derived CDR1 and CDR2 are SGHDT and YYEEEE. The CDR3 bases are TGTGCCAGCAGACCCGGGACAGGGAATGAAAAACTGTTTTTT. As protein: CASRPGTGNEKLFF.

The table lists this clone with a count of one. The V and J genes are TRBV19 and TRBJ2-7; a weak D match, TRBD1 (6 bases). V was shortened by 5 bases and J by 3 bases, with 11 bases between the two germline ends. Germline values: CDR1 LNHDA, CDR2 SQIVND (reference sequence). This CDR3 has 13 residues. The CDR3 spells CASSSQGNYEQYF. The CDR3 bases are TGTGCCAGTAGTTCCCAGGGGAACTACGAGCAGTACTTC. Based on the CDR3 plus reference TRBV19 and TRBJ2-7, the full variable domain is DGGITQSPKYLFRKEGQNVTLSCEQNLNHDAMYWYRQDPGQGLRLIYYSQIVNDFQKGDIAEGYSVSREKKESFPLTVTSAQKNPTAFYLCASSSQGNYEQYFGPGTRLTVT.

The genes are TRBV6-5 and TRBJ2-2, with TRBD1 matching 7 bases. After removal of 9 bases from V and 2 bases from J, the junction contained 3 bases not matched to a gene. This CDR3 has 13 amino acids. Germline V gives CDR1 MNHEY, CDR2 SVGAGI. The CDR3 nucleotides read TGTGCCAGTTACAGGGGAAACACCGGGGAGCTGTTTTTT. This gives the protein CASYRGNTGELFF.

This clone was seen a few times. The rearrangement uses TRBV30 and TRBJ1-5; TRBD1 is a possible D gene (6 bases). V lost 4 bases to trimming and J lost 7 bases, with 14 bases between them. This CDR3 contains 13 residues. The germline gives CDR1 GTSNPN, CDR2 SVGIG (reference sequence). CDR3 coding DNA: TGTGCCTGGAATAACAGGGTAACACAGCCCCAGCATTTT. Translated, it gives CAWNNRVTQPQHF.

V is TRBV30 and J is TRBJ1-1, with TRBD1 identical over 8 bases. The CDR3 is 15 residues long. After removal of 1 base from V and 4 bases from J, the junction contained 8 bases not matched to a gene. Germline V gene data show CDR1 as GTSNPN and CDR2 as SVGIG (reference sequence). The CDR3 here is CAWSAPTGVGTEAFF. The CDR3 DNA follows: TGTGCCTGGAGTGCCCCGACAGGGGTTGGCACTGAAGCTTTCTTT.